These 23 T cell receptor beta chains were sequenced from one sample in a study of early T cells in non-severe SARS-CoV-2 infection. TCRdb used MiXCR to reprocess the 5' RACE reads, holding one entry per CDR3 protein. The data hold over 55,000 distinct CDR3 sequences, with 10% to 15% observed a single time. Source material: whole blood. The receptors originated from an adult who was a healthcare worker with PCR-confirmed SARS-CoV-2 infection or an uninfected control (not recorded which).

This clonotype was seen repeatedly, ten times or more. The chain couples TRBV13 to TRBJ2-7; 8 positions match TRBD2. The ends lost 2 bases at V and 0 bases at J; junction bases unmatched: 9. In germline, CDR1 is PRHDT, CDR2 FYEKMQ (reference sequence). The CDR3 has 17 amino acids. The CDR3 DNA sequence: TGTGCCAGCAGCTTATATCACCGGCGGGGGGACTCCTACGAGCAGTACTTC. Encoded protein: CASSLYHRRGDSYEQYF.

This clonotype was seen ten or more times. The chain is built from TRBV12-3 or TRBV12-4 and TRBJ1-1; D is unresolved. The CDR3 contains 14 residues. Trimming removed 3 bases at V and 0 bases at J, with 8 bases between. Here the CDR3 reads CASSFARMNTEAFF. For the CDR3, the DNA is TGTGCCAGCAGTTTTGCGCGGATGAACACTGAAGCTTTCTTT.

This clonotype occurred many times. The V call is TRBV20-1, the J call TRBJ1-2; D is possibly TRBD1 (5 bases). CDR1 is DFQATT, CDR2 SNEGSKA, per germline (reference sequence). Trimming shortened V by 6 bases and J by 3 bases, and 17 bases separated the two germline ends. The CDR3 is 14 residues long. Here the CDR3 DNA reads TGCAGTGCCCCACCGGGGACGGCGCACTATGGCTACACCTTC. Protein product: CSAPPGTAHYGYTF.

The sample holds a few counts of this clonotype. The chain couples TRBV18 to TRBJ1-1; 10 bases are a match to TRBD1. V lost 4 bases and J lost 6; bases outside the gene matches: 2. CDR1 and CDR2 from the germline V gene are KGHSH and LQKENI. The CDR3 is 13 residues long. CDR3 sequence (DNA): TGTGCCAGCTCACGGACAGGGGGTGCTGAAGCTTTCTTT. It codes for CASSRTGGAEAFF.

This clonotype was observed many times. The rearrangement joins TRBV28 to TRBJ2-3; TRBD2 aligns across 8 bases. The V segment lost 5 bases and the J segment 0 bases; nucleotides outside the gene matches: 7. Per the germline V gene, CDR1 is MDHEN and CDR2 is SYDVKM. The CDR3 extends over 16 amino acids. The CDR3 nucleotides are TGTGCCAGCAGTCCTTTTACTAGCGGTAGCACAGATACGCAGTATTTT. This gives the protein CASSPFTSGSTDTQYF.

This clonotype has more than one count but fewer than ten. This sequence joins TRBV20-1 and TRBJ1-4; the D gene is possibly TRBD1 (6 bases). Trimming cost V 6 bases and J 8 bases, with 16 bases left between them. This CDR3 has 13 residues. The germline V gene has CDR1 DFQATT and CDR2 SNEGSKA (reference sequence). The CDR3 here is CSAFVSRGEKLFF. The CDR3 coding sequence is TGCAGTGCCTTCGTCTCCAGGGGAGAAAAACTGTTTTTT.

This clonotype appeared many times. The chain joins TRBV6-6 to TRBJ2-7; 9 nucleotides align to TRBD2. This CDR3 comprises 17 residues. Germline CDR1 and CDR2: MNHNY and SVGAGI (reference sequence). The J segment lost 4 bases and the V segment lost 0 bases, leaving 10 bases of the junction unmatched. The CDR3 DNA reads as TGTGCCAGCAGTTACTCGAAAGCGGGAGGCTCTTTGTACGAGCAGTACTTC. As protein: CASSYSKAGGSLYEQYF.

The V call is TRBV5-1, the J call TRBJ2-5, with D possibly being TRBD1 (5 bases). This CDR3 has 12 residues. V lost 7 bases to trimming and J lost 3 bases, with 10 bases between them. Germline V gives CDR1 SGHRS, CDR2 YFSETQ. This CDR3 is CASGQGEETQYF. For the CDR3, the DNA is TGCGCCAGCGGGCAGGGTGAAGAGACCCAGTACTTC.

This clonotype showed up many times. The chain employs TRBV5-1 and TRBJ2-7, with D perhaps matching TRBD2 (6 bases). The CDR3 is made up of 14 amino acids. Germline-derived CDR1 and CDR2 are SGHRS and YFSETQ. V was shortened by 5 bases and J by 3 bases, with 15 bases between the two germline ends. The CDR3 bases are TGCGCCAGCAGTACTCAGGAGGGGTACTACGAGCAGTACTTC. Translated, it gives CASSTQEGYYEQYF.

This clonotype has ten or more counts. The chain links TRBV27 to TRBJ2-7; D is uncertain. This CDR3 contains 14 residues. V was shortened by 2 bases and J by 0 bases, with 8 bases between the two germline ends. The germline V gene encodes CDR1 MNHEY and CDR2 SMNVEV (reference sequence). CDR3 nucleotide sequence: TGTGCCAGCAGTTTAAAGCAGGACTCCTACGAGCAGTACTTC. Translated: CASSLKQDSYEQYF.

This clonotype was observed at least ten times. The V and J genes are TRBV29-1 and TRBJ2-3, with D perhaps matching TRBD2 (7 bases). The CDR3 consists of 14 residues. Germline lookup yields CDR1 SQVTM and CDR2 ANQGSEA. V was pared by 3 bases and J by 7 bases, with 17 bases between. The CDR3 is CSVDGGANGYTQYF. The CDR3 DNA is TGCAGCGTTGATGGGGGGGCCAACGGGTATACGCAGTATTTT.

A few counts support this clonotype. The chain combines TRBV4-1 with TRBJ2-1, with 7 bases fitting TRBD1. CDR3 length equals 15 residues. Trimming took 0 bases from V and 8 from J; bases not matched to a gene: 7. Germline CDR1 and CDR2: MGHRA and YSYEKL. Written as DNA, the CDR3 is TGCGCCAGCAGCCAAGATGAGTCAACAGGGGATGAGCAGTTCTTC. Residues: CASSQDESTGDEQFF.

This clonotype was seen a handful of times. The chain recombines TRBV19 with TRBJ2-7, with 11 bases matching TRBD1. After removal of 6 bases from V and 6 bases from J, the junction contained 4 bases not matched to a gene. The CDR3 is 13 residues long. Germline assignment: CDR1 LNHDA and CDR2 SQIVND (reference sequence). CDR3 DNA: TGTGCCAGTAGCGGGACAGGGGGTTTCGAGCAGTACTTC. Translating gives CASSGTGGFEQYF.

In this sample, this clonotype turned up many times. The chain couples TRBV7-9 to TRBJ1-1; maybe TRBD1 (5 bases). CDR3 size: 14 residues. Deletions cut 1 base from V and 4 bases from J, with 10 bases between. Germline CDR1 is SEHNR and CDR2 is FQNEAQ (reference sequence). The DNA of the CDR3 is TGTGCCAGCAGCTTAGGGGCAGGGTTCACTGAAGCTTTCTTT. Protein sequence: CASSLGAGFTEAFF.

This clonotype has at least ten counts. The rearrangement joins TRBV11-2 to TRBJ1-1, with 8 bases that match TRBD1. This CDR3 is built from 14 residues. From germline, CDR1 is SGHAT and CDR2 FQNNGV. V was pared by 1 base and J by 6 bases, with 4 bases of the junction left unmatched. Here the CDR3 reads CASSLGTGLPEAFF. The CDR3 region has the DNA TGTGCCAGCAGCTTAGGGACAGGGTTGCCTGAAGCTTTCTTT.

At least ten counts were recorded for this clonotype. The chain has TRBV4-1 and TRBJ2-1; D unclear. CDR3 size: 13 residues. CDR1 and CDR2 (germline): MGHRA, YSYEKL. V was pared by 1 base and J by 2 bases, with 3 bases between. The CDR3 sequence: CASSQGPYNEQFF. CDR3 coding DNA: TGCGCCAGCAGCCAAGGCCCCTACAATGAGCAGTTCTTC.

The V call is TRBV2, the J call TRBJ2-3, with TRBD2 matching over 9 bases. The germline V gene encodes CDR1 SNHLY and CDR2 FYNNEI. Losses at the gene ends were 5 bases for V and 5 bases for J; bases not matched to a gene: 14. The CDR3 covers 17 residues. The CDR3 sequence: CASSPHWAGGPEDTQYF. The CDR3 region has the DNA TGTGCCAGCAGTCCCCACTGGGCGGGAGGGCCGGAAGATACGCAGTATTTT.

The V gene is TRBV10-3, the J gene TRBJ2-7; TRBD1 might be the D (6 bases). Germline CDR1 is ENHRY and CDR2 is SYGVKD. This CDR3 has 14 amino acids. The V end lost 4 bases, the J end lost 0 bases, and 10 bases lay between the germline ends. DNA of the CDR3: TGTGCCATCAGTGTCGGACAGAACTCCTACGAGCAGTACTTC. This gives the protein CAISVGQNSYEQYF.

This clonotype was found many times. The rearrangement joins TRBV2 to TRBJ2-1; D might be TRBD2 (5 bases). CDR1 is SNHLY, CDR2 FYNNEI, per germline. Trimming pared 7 bases from V and 5 bases from J, leaving 18 bases between. The CDR3 is 15 residues long. CDR3 sequence reads: CASMFERMTNNEQFF. The CDR3 DNA reads TGTGCCAGCATGTTTGAGCGGATGACTAACAATGAGCAGTTCTTC.

The table lists this clonotype with a few counts. The rearrangement joins TRBV5-4 to TRBJ2-3, with 11 positions matching TRBD2. Trimming at V came to 5 bases and at J to 6 bases, leaving 11 bases not matched to a gene. The length of the CDR3 is 16 residues. Per the germline V gene, CDR1 is SGHNT and CDR2 is YYREEE (reference sequence). CDR3 in amino acids: CASSIVGASGRDTQYF. DNA for the CDR3: TGTGCCAGCAGTATCGTCGGGGCTAGCGGGAGGGATACGCAGTATTTT.

This clonotype has a handful of counts. CDR3 region: CASSQNSAGDYEQYF. CDR3 coding DNA: TGCGCCAGCAGCCAGAACTCGGCAGGGGACTACGAGCAGTACTTC. The chain uses TRBV4-1 and TRBJ2-7, with D possibly being TRBD1 (6 bases). The CDR3 loop spans 15 amino acids. Trimming removed 3 bases at V and 3 bases at J, with 15 bases between. CDR1 and CDR2 from the germline V gene are MGHRA and YSYEKL.

The genes are TRBV29-1 and TRBJ2-3; D unresolved. The V end was cut by 6 bases, the J end by 2 bases, with 15 bases between. Per the germline V gene, CDR1 is SQVTM and CDR2 is ANQGSEA. The CDR3 sequence is 14 residues long. The CDR3 nucleotides are TGCAGCGTGGGTGCGGTGGCGGACACAGATACGCAGTATTTT. Its protein is CSVGAVADTDTQYF.

The sample holds many counts of this clonotype. This chain connects TRBV5-4 to TRBJ2-2, with D possibly matching TRBD1 (6 bases). V was cut by 5 bases and J by 5 bases, with 13 bases left in between. Germline V lookup: CDR1 SGHNT, CDR2 YYREEE (reference sequence). The CDR3 sequence is 14 residues long. The DNA for the CDR3 is TGTGCCAGCAGTTACCCGAGGGGGACCGGGGAGCTGTTTTTT. It specifies CASSYPRGTGELFF.